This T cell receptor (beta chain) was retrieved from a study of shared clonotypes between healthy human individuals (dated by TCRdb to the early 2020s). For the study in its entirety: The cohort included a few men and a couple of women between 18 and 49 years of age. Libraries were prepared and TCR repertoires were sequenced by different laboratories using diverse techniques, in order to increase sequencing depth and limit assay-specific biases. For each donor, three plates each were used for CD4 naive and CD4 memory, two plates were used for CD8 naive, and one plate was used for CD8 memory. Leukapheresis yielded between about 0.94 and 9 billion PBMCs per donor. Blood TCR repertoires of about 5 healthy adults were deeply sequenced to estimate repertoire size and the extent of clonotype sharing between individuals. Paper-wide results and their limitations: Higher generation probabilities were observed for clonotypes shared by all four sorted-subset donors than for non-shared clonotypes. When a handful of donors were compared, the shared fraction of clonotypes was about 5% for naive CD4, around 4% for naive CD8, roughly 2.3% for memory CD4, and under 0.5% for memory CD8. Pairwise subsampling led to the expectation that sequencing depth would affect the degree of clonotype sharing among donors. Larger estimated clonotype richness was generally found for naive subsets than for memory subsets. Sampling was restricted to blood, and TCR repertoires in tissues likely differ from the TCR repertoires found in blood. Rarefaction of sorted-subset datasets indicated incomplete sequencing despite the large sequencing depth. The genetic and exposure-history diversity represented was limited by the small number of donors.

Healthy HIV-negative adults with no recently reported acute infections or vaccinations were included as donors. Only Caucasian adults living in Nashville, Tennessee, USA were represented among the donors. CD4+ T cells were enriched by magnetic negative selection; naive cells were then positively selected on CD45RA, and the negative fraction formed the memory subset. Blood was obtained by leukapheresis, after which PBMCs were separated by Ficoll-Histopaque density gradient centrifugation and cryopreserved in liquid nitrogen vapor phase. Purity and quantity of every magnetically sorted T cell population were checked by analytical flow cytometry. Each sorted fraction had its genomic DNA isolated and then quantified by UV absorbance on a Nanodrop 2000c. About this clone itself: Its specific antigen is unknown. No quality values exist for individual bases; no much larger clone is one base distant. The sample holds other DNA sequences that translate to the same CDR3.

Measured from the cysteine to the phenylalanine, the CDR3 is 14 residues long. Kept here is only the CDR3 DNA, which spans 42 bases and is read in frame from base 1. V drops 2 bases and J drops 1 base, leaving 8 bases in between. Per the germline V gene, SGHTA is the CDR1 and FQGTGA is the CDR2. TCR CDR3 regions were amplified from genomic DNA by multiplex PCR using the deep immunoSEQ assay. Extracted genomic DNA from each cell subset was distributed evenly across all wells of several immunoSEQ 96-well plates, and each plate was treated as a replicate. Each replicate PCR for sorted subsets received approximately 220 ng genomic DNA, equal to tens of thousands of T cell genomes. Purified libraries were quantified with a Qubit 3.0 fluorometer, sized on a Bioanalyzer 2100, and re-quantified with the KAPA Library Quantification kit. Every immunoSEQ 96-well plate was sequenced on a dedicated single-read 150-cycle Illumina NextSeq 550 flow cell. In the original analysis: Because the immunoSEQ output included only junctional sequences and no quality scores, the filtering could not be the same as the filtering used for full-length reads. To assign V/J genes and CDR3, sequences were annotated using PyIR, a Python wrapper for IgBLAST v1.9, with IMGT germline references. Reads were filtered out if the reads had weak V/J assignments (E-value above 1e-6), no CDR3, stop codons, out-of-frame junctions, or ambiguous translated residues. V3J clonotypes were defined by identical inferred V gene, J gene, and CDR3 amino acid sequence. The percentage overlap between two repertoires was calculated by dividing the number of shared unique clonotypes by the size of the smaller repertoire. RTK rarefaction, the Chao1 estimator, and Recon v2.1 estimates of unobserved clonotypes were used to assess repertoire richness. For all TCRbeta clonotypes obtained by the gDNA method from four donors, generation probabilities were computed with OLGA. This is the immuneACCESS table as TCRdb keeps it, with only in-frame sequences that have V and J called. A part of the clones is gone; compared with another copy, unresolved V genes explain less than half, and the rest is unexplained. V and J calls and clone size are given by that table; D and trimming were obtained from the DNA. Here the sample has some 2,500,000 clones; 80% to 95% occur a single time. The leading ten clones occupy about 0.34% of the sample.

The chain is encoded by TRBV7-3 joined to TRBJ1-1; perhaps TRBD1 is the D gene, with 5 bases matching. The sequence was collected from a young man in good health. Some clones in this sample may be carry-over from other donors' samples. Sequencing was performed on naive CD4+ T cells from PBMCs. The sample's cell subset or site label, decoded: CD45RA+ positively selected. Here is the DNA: TGTGCCAGCAGCTTATTAGGGGCGAACACTGAAGCTTTCTTT. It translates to CASSLLGANTEAFF.